This T cell receptor beta chain was captured by sequencing in a study of cytomegalovirus exposure and HLA in healthy donors. Study information: The use of the same platform for the approximately 130 validation repertoires and the 550 to 850 first-cohort repertoires was reported by a later analysis. Study observations and caveats: With high specificity and sensitivity, the classifier reportedly diagnosed cytomegalovirus status.

This clone was seen only once. The antigen remains undetermined. Measured with immunoSEQ multiplex PCR; TCRdb has only the in-frame clones, and not every one. The repertoire holds 150,000 to 200,000 clones, with around 88% as singletons. The CDR3 consists of 14 residues. Trimming took 4 bases from V and 0 from J; bases not matched to a gene: 2. Germline V gives CDR1 MNHEY, CDR2 SVGAGI. Source material: PBMCs. The chain has TRBV6-5 and TRBJ1-1; 7 bases are shared with TRBD1. This sequence originates from a woman in her late teens or twenties in good health and CMV-seronegative. The CDR3 DNA reads TGTGCCAGCAGTTCCGGGACAGTGAACACTGAAGCTTTCTTT. It specifies CASSSGTVNTEAFF.